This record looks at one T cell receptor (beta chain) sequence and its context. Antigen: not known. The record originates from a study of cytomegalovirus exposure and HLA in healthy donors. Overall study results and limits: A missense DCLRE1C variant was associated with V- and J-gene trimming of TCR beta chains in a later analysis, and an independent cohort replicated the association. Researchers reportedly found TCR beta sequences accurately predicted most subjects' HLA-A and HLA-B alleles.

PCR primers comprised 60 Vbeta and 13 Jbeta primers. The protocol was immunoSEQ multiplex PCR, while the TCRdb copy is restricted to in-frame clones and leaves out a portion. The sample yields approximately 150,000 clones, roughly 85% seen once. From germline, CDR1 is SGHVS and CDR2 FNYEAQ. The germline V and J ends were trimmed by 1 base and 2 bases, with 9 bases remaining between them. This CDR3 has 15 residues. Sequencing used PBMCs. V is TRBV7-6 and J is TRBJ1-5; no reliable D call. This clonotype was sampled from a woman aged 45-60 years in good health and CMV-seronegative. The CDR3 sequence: CASSLGGGGNQPQHF. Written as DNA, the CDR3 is TGTGCCAGCAGCTTAGGTGGCGGGGGCAATCAGCCCCAGCATTTT.